This is a list of T cell receptor beta chains from one sample in a study of early T cells in non-severe SARS-CoV-2 infection. TCRdb fed the 5' RACE reads into MiXCR, producing one record per CDR3 protein. The table has some 61,000 distinct CDR3 sequences, approximately 8% seen once; the top ten hold about 3.9%. The sample in question was whole blood, obtained at baseline. These receptors were collected from an adult who was a healthcare worker with PCR-confirmed SARS-CoV-2 infection or an uninfected control (not recorded which). Each CDR3 is given with its conserved first and last residue. Fields, in order: J gene, V gene, clone size, D gene, CDR3 DNA, CDR3 protein. A D gene is named only where the DNA matches it firmly. Clone size is shown for a subset of rows, as once, few, many or a class of expanded clone.

TRBJ1-2 | TRBV7-9 | few | TRBD1 | TGTGCCAGCAGGTTACTTAACAGGGGGCCTAGATCCGGCTACACCTTC | CASRLLNRGPRSGYTF
TRBJ2-3 | TRBV6-5 | - | TRBD1 | TGTGCCAGCAGTTACGGACAGGGGAGAGATACGCAGTATTTT | CASSYGQGRDTQYF
TRBJ2-2 | TRBV18 | - | - | TGTGCCAGCTCACCCGGCCGGGGCCCCGGGGAGCTGTTTTTT | CASSPGRGPGELFF
TRBJ2-6 | TRBV11-2 | - | - | TGTGCCAGCAGCTTAGCGTCAGCCTCTGGGGCCAACGTCCTGACTTTC | CASSLASASGANVLTF
TRBJ1-1 | TRBV20-1 | few | - | TGCAGTGCTAGAGAATGGGGGGGAGCTTTCTTT | CSAREWGGAFF
TRBJ1-5 | TRBV20-1 | many | - | TGCAGTGCTAGAGATTGGGGGAATGTTGGCAATCAGCCCCAGCATTTT | CSARDWGNVGNQPQHF
TRBJ1-2 | TRBV7-9 | few | - | TGTGCCAGCAGCTTAAAGGATCCCCTTTGGGGGGGCTACACCTTC | CASSLKDPLWGGYTF
TRBJ2-3 | TRBV20-1 | - | - | TGCAGTGCCAGAGCTTGGGATACGCAGTATTTT | CSARAWDTQYF
TRBJ2-6 | TRBV7-6 | - | - | TGTGCCAGCAGCTTATACTCTCTGGGCGCCAACGTCCTGACTTTC | CASSLYSLGANVLTF
TRBJ2-1 | TRBV6-5 | - | TRBD1 | TGTGCCAGCAGTTACCTCTCGGCCGGACAGGGGAATGAGCAGTTCTTC | CASSYLSAGQGNEQFF
TRBJ1-1 | TRBV18 | many | TRBD1 | TGTGCCAGCTCACGGGGACAGGGGAACACTGAAGCTTTCTTT | CASSRGQGNTEAFF
TRBJ2-5 | TRBV25-1 | few | TRBD1 | TGTGCCAGCAGTGAATTAGGACAGGGACAGGCCCAGTACTTC | CASSELGQGQAQYF
TRBJ1-1 | TRBV7-9 | few | - | TGTGCCAGCAGACAAACAGGGCCTGAAGCTTTCTTT | CASRQTGPEAFF
TRBJ1-5 | TRBV5-5 | few | TRBD1 | TGTGCCAGCAGCCCGGGGACAGGGGGGAGCAATCAGCCCCAGCATTTT | CASSPGTGGSNQPQHF
TRBJ2-6 | TRBV19 | - | - | TGTGCCAGTAGCTCCACGGGACTCCCAGGCTCTGGGGCCAACGTCCTGACTTTC | CASSSTGLPGSGANVLTF
TRBJ2-3 | TRBV6-1 | - | TRBD1 | TGTGCCAGCAGACCCCCCGGGACAGGGGCAGATACGCAGTATTTT | CASRPPGTGADTQYF
TRBJ2-2 | TRBV4-1 | many | - | TGCGCCAGCAGCCAAGCGGTGACCGGGGAGCTGTTTTTT | CASSQAVTGELFF
TRBJ1-4 | TRBV7-6 | many | - | TGTGCCAGCAGCCCTAAGGGGAGGGTCGACGAAAAACTGTTTTTT | CASSPKGRVDEKLFF
TRBJ2-3 | TRBV2 | many | - | TGTGCCAGCAGCGCCCGGGCCCAGGGAGATACGCAGTATTTT | CASSARAQGDTQYF
TRBJ2-5 | TRBV3-1 | few | - | TGTGCCAGCAGCCACCGGACAAGGCACCTACAAGAGACCCAGTACTTC | CASSHRTRHLQETQYF
TRBJ2-7 | TRBV5-1 | - | TRBD2 | TGCGCCAGCGCTCCCCGGGAAGCGGGAACCTACGAGCAGTACTTC | CASAPREAGTYEQYF
TRBJ2-7 | TRBV10-2 | many | TRBD2 | TGCGCCACGGGGACTAGCGGGAGGGACGAGCAGTACTTC | CATGTSGRDEQYF
TRBJ2-7 | TRBV2 | few | - | TGTGCCAGCAGGGAACCCCGGGGGTCCTACGAGCAGTACTTC | CASREPRGSYEQYF
TRBJ2-7 | TRBV7-9 | many | TRBD1 | TGTGCCAGCAGCTCACCACCGGGACAGGGGACCTCCTACGAGCAGTACTTC | CASSSPPGQGTSYEQYF
TRBJ2-7 | TRBV7-8 | - | TRBD2 | TGTGCCAGCAGCCGGATTTTGGCGGGGGGGCCGGGCGAGCAGTACTTC | CASSRILAGGPGEQYF
TRBJ1-4 | TRBV4-2 | - | - | TGTGCCAGCAGCCAAGATGGAACGGTCAATAATGAAAAACTGTTTTTT | CASSQDGTVNNEKLFF
TRBJ2-7 | TRBV20-1 | many | TRBD2 | TGCAGTGCTTCATCTTTCACCGGGACTATCTACGAGCAGTACTTC | CSASSFTGTIYEQYF
TRBJ2-5 | TRBV13 | - | TRBD2 | TGTGCCAGCAGCTTCATAGCGGGAGAGACCCAGTACTTC | CASSFIAGETQYF
TRBJ2-5 | TRBV12-3/TRBV12-4 | few | - | TGTGCCAGCAATACAGCAGGTGTACAAGAGACCCAGTACTTC | CASNTAGVQETQYF
TRBJ1-5 | TRBV5-5 | few | - | TGTGCCAGCAGCAGGGACGGTAATCAGCCCCAGCATTTT | CASSRDGNQPQHF
TRBJ2-7 | TRBV27 | few | TRBD1 | TGTGCCAGCAGTTTCTCGGGACAGACCTACGAGCAGTACTTC | CASSFSGQTYEQYF
TRBJ1-6 | TRBV30 | many | - | TGTGCCTGGAGTCCCCCGAAAGGCGTGAATTCACCCCTCCACTTT | CAWSPPKGVNSPLHF
TRBJ2-3 | TRBV29-1 | many | - | TGCAGCATTAGGGGGGGTTATCGCACAGATACGCAGTATTTT | CSIRGGYRTDTQYF
TRBJ2-1 | TRBV11-2 | many | - | TGTGCCAGCAGCTTAGGCCTAGCCACTCTGAGCTCCTACAATGAGCAGTTCTTC | CASSLGLATLSSYNEQFF
TRBJ2-7 | TRBV5-1 | many | - | TGCGCCAGCAGCTTGGCCGGATTGGTCGACGAGCAGTACTTC | CASSLAGLVDEQYF
TRBJ1-1 | TRBV18 | many | - | TGTGCCAGCTCACCCGACGGGGGGAGAGGCACTGAAGCTTTCTTT | CASSPDGGRGTEAFF
TRBJ2-2 | TRBV7-3 | many | TRBD2 | TGTGCCAGCAGCTTAAGAACGGGAGGTTTTTCCGGGGAGCTGTTTTTT | CASSLRTGGFSGELFF
TRBJ2-5 | TRBV12-3/TRBV12-4 | few | TRBD1 | TGTGCCAGCAGTTACGGACAGGCCCGGGGCCAGTACTTC | CASSYGQARGQYF
TRBJ2-5 | TRBV7-7 | many | TRBD1 | TGTGCTAGCAGCCCACTAGGACAGGGAATCGAGACCCAGTACTTC | CASSPLGQGIETQYF
TRBJ2-1 | TRBV7-3 | - | - | TGTGCCAGCAGCTTTTTAGGTGAGCAGTTCTTC | CASSFLGEQFF
TRBJ2-5 | TRBV7-2 | few | TRBD2 | TGTGCCAGCAGCCACTGGACTAGGTGGGCAGAGACCCAGTACTTC | CASSHWTRWAETQYF
TRBJ1-5 | TRBV28 | few | TRBD1 | TGTGCCAGCCGGGACAGGGGGGGAAGCCAGCCCCAGCATTTT | CASRDRGGSQPQHF
TRBJ2-5 | TRBV7-9 | - | - | TGTGCCAGCAGCTCCTCTCGGCAAGAGACCCAGTACTTC | CASSSSRQETQYF
TRBJ2-2 | TRBV30 | - | - | TGTGCCTGTCAGCTCTTGACGGGCACCGGGGAGCTGTTTTTT | CACQLLTGTGELFF
TRBJ1-1 | TRBV11-2 | many | TRBD1 | TGTGCCAGCAGCTCTTCCGACAGGGCCGACACTGAAGCTTTCTTT | CASSSSDRADTEAFF
TRBJ2-2 | TRBV12-3/TRBV12-4 | few | TRBD2 | TGTGCCAGCAGAACTAGCGGGGGTAATTCCGGGGAGCTGTTTTTT | CASRTSGGNSGELFF
TRBJ2-1 | TRBV19 | few | TRBD1 | TGTGCCAGTAGTCCGGGACAGCCCTCCTACAATGAGCAGTTCTTC | CASSPGQPSYNEQFF
TRBJ2-7 | TRBV7-8 | - | - | TGTGCCAGCAGCCCAACGCCCGGGACTGTCTCCTACGAGCAGTACTTC | CASSPTPGTVSYEQYF
TRBJ1-2 | TRBV28 | few | - | TGTGCCAGCAGTTCGCTCGGGTCAAACTATGGCTACACCTTC | CASSSLGSNYGYTF
TRBJ1-2 | TRBV6-6 | few | - | TGTGCCAGCAGTATCGACGGCTATGGCTACACCTTC | CASSIDGYGYTF
TRBJ1-6 | TRBV3-1 | many | - | TGTGCCAGCAGCCAAACACAGGATTATAATTCACCCCTCCACTTT | CASSQTQDYNSPLHF
TRBJ2-7 | TRBV3-1 | - | - | TGTGCCAGCACTATAACCGGCACCCGAGGCGAGCAGTACTTC | CASTITGTRGEQYF
TRBJ2-1 | TRBV6-2/TRBV6-3 | many | TRBD2 | TGTGCCAGCAGTTACAGCCTAGCGGGGGGGCCCGATGAGCAGTTCTTC | CASSYSLAGGPDEQFF
TRBJ2-3 | TRBV7-3 | - | - | TGTGCCAGCAGCTTCGGCGCCACAGATACGCAGTATTTT | CASSFGATDTQYF